This T cell receptor beta chain comes out of a study of blood T cell repertoires in COVID-19. The V gene end was trimmed by 5 bases and the J gene end by 4 bases; junction bases not matched to a gene: 5. The CDR3 has 15 amino acids. Per germline, CDR1 SGHTA and CDR2 FQGTGA. Data came from immunoSEQ multiplex PCR; TCRdb stores just in-frame clones and leaves some out. The data hold 35,000 to 40,000 clones, with more than 75% observed a single time. This clone was seen only once. The receptor's source is a man aged 50 to 59 with active or convalescent COVID-19. The rearrangement joins TRBV7-3 to TRBJ2-2; 9 bases are a match to TRBD1. The material sequenced was peripheral blood. CDR3 region: CASSLGQGTTGELFF. CDR3 DNA sequence: TGTGCCAGCAGCCTCGGACAGGGGACCACCGGGGAGCTGTTTTTT. The variable domain in full, completed from reference TRBV7-3 and TRBJ2-2, reads GAGVSQTPSNKVTEKGKYVELRCDPISGHTALYWYRQSLGQGPEFLIYFQGTGAADDSGLPNDRFFAVRPEGSVSTLKIQRTERGDSAVYLCASSLGQGTTGELFFGEGSRLTVL.